The source of this T cell receptor beta chain is a study of blood T cell repertoires in COVID-19. The CDR3 consists of 13 residues. Trimming took 3 bases from V and 6 from J, leaving 8 bases between them. CDR1 and CDR2 from the germline V gene are MNHEY and SVGAGI. The assay was immunoSEQ multiplex PCR, and TCRdb's table has in-frame clones only and misses some. The sample consists of under 200,000 clones, 80% to 95% of them appearing once. The source is a man aged 45-65 years with acute or convalescent COVID-19. J is TRBJ2-2 and V is TRBV6-5; a possible D gene is TRBD2 (6 bases). The sequencing sample was made of peripheral blood. The CDR3 DNA reads as TGTGCCAGCAGTTATGGAGGGGCCGGGGAGCTGTTTTTT. As protein: CASSYGGAGELFF.